The 6 T cell receptor beta chains in this list originate from one sample, sequenced in a study of glioma-infiltrating T cells. TCR alpha and beta CDR3 regions were amplified from RNA using iRepertoire nested multiplex PCR. TCRdb independently ran MiXCR on the multiplex PCR reads; one entry per CDR3 protein. In the table there are about 130,000 distinct CDR3 sequences, approximately 25% of which are singletons. Sequenced sample: glioma tissue, nonneoplastic brain tissue, or PBMCs (not recorded which). The receptors here all came from a human donor with low-grade glioma or glioblastoma, undergoing nonglioma brain surgery, or in good health (not recorded which).

This clonotype was counted ten times or more. This chain uses TRBV7-9 with TRBJ2-1, with unresolved D. This CDR3 contains 11 residues. Germline V gene data show CDR1 as SEHNR and CDR2 as FQNEAQ (reference sequence). V was shortened by 0 bases and J by 9 bases, with 3 bases between the two germline ends. CDR3 bases: TGTGCCAGCAGCTTAGCGGGTGAGCAGTTCTTC. This translates into CASSLAGEQFF.

This clonotype was seen only a few times. V is TRBV10-3 and J is TRBJ2-2; D ambiguous. This CDR3 spans 13 amino acids. The germline gives CDR1 ENHRY, CDR2 SYGVKD. Trimming left V 2 bases short and J 7 bases short, with 8 bases between. CDR3 in DNA: TGTGCCATCAGTGAGGCCGCACGCGGGGAGCTGTTTTTT. Its translation: CAISEAARGELFF.

Comment on this clonotype: One end of the junction varies from germline; a read error may be responsible. The chain is built from TRBV9 and TRBJ2-5, with D unclear. Germline V gene sequence: CDR1 SGDLS, CDR2 YYNGEE. The CDR3 length is 16 residues. CDR3 region: CASIVAPRSTQETQYF. The CDR3 bases are TGTGCCAGCATCGTAGCTCCACGGAGCACCCAAGAGACCCAGTACTTC.

In regard to this clonotype: Because it lacks the conserved phenylalanine or tryptophan at the end, this CDR3 is likely a read error. The V call is TRBV6-2 or TRBV6-3, the J call TRBJ2-6; perhaps TRBD1 as D (6 bases). The CDR3 runs to 17 residues. Germline CDR1 MNHEY, CDR2 SVGEGT. The CDR3 protein is CASSSTQDRAGANFLTL. The CDR3 DNA reads as TGTGCCAGCAGTTCAACCCAGGACAGAGCTGGGGCCAACTTCCTGACTCTC.

This clonotype was seen ten or more times. V is TRBV7-2 and J is TRBJ1-2; 7 nucleotides align to TRBD1. This CDR3 has 15 residues. Per germline, CDR1 SGHTA and CDR2 FQGNSA. V was clipped by 6 bases and J by 4 bases; unmatched bases: 11. CDR3 sequence: CASSRLVRGGYGYTF. In DNA form, the CDR3 reads TGTGCCAGCAGTCGCCTTGTCAGGGGGGGCTATGGCTACACCTTC.

Note on this clonotype: An end of the junction does not agree with germline; a read error may underlie this. The chain couples TRBV28 to TRBJ2-5; D assignment may be TRBD1 or TRBD2 (5 bases each). The length of the CDR3 is 13 residues. The germline V gene encodes CDR1 MDHEN and CDR2 SYDVKM. The CDR3 region has the DNA TGTGCCCGCCGCCCCGGGGCCCCCGCGCCCCCGTCCTTC. Translated: CARRPGAPAPPSF.